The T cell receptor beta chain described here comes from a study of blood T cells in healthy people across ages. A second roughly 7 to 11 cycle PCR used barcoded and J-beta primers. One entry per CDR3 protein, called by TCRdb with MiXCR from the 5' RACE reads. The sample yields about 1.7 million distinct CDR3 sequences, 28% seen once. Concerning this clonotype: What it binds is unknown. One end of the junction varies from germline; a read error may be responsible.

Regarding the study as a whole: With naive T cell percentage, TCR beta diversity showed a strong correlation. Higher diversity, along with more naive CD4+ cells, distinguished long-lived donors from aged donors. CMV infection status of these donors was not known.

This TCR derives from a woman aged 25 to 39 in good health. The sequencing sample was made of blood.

DNA for the CDR3: TGTGCCAGCAGCCAATACCCCGGCGGGGCCAATGTCCTGACTTTC. Translated, it gives CASSQYPGGANVLTF. The chain employs TRBV3-1 and TRBJ2-6; D possibly corresponds to TRBD2 (6 bases). This CDR3 contains 15 residues. Germline lookup yields CDR1 LGHDT and CDR2 YNNKEL (reference sequence).